This T cell receptor (beta chain) emerged from a study of beta chain features in type 1 diabetes. This clone was counted a few times. Its antigen remains unknown. Points from the study as a whole: Healthy donors had naive, central memory and Treg TCRB repertoires that appeared less similar than those seen among patients. TCRB CDR3 length was moderately but significantly reduced in all four CD4+ subsets of Type 1 diabetes patients.

cDNA synthesis used the whole RNA isolate, giving expressed TCRB sequences. Measured with immunoSEQ multiplex PCR; TCRdb has only the in-frame clones, and not every one. The sample yields 300,000 to 350,000 clones, approximately 15% seen once. This CDR3 has 15 residues. Looked up from germline, CDR1 is SEHNR and CDR2 is FQNEAQ (reference sequence). Trimming removed 6 bases from V and 8 bases from J; junction bases left unmatched: 6. The chain carries TRBV7-9 and TRBJ2-1; 14 positions match TRBD2. This receptor was taken from a woman aged 18-29 years with type 1 diabetes. The sequenced sample consisted of naive CD4+ T cells from blood. The CDR3 DNA sequence: TGTGCCAGCAGTCCGACTAGCGGGAGGGTTCATGAGCAGTTCTTC. Encoded protein: CASSPTSGRVHEQFF. The full variable domain, its missing parts supplied by reference TRBV7-9 and TRBJ2-1, is DTGVSQNPRHKITKRGQNVTFRCDPISEHNRLYWYRQTLGQGPEFLTYFQNEAQLEKSRLLSDRFSAERPKGSFSTLEIQRTEQGDSAMYLCASSPTSGRVHEQFFGPGTRLTVL.